This T cell receptor beta chain comes out of a study of blood T cell repertoires in COVID-19. Study as a whole: The United States, Italy and Spain supplied acute and convalescent COVID-19 samples. In each case, the material was cDNA or gDNA derived from T cells, B-cell-depleted T cells, or PBMCs.

This CDR3 has 16 residues. Trimming removed 4 bases from V and 1 base from J; junction bases left unmatched: 0. CDR1 and CDR2 (germline): LGHDT, YNNKEL (reference sequence). Per the study methods: It was from reference gene primer amplification that nucleated cell counts were estimated. Profiling relied on immunoSEQ multiplex PCR, and the TCRdb table lists in-frame clones only, not all of them. D and trimming come from the DNA, and the V and J calls and clone size come from that table. The sample yields some 110,000 clones, over 80% seen once. The receptor was isolated from a man between 45 and 60 years old with acute or convalescent COVID-19. The sample consisted of peripheral blood. The chain joins TRBV3-1 (or the pseudogene TRBV3-2) to TRBJ2-2, with 13 bases fitting TRBD2. CDR3 loop: CASSRLAGGNTGELFF. In DNA form, the CDR3 reads TGTGCCAGCAGCCGACTAGCGGGAGGGAACACCGGGGAGCTGTTTTTT.